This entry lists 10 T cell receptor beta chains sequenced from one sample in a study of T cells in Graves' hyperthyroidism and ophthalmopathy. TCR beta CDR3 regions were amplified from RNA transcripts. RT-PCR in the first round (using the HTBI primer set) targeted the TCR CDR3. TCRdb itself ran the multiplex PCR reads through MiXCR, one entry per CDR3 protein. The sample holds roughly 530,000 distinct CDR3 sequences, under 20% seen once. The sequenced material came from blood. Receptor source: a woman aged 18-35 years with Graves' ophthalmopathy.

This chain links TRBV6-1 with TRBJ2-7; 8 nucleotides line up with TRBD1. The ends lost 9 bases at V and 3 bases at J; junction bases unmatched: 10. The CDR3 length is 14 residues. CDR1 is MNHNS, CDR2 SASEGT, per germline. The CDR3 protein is CASQGATSIYEQYF. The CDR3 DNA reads TGTGCCAGTCAGGGGGCCACATCAATCTACGAGCAGTACTTC.

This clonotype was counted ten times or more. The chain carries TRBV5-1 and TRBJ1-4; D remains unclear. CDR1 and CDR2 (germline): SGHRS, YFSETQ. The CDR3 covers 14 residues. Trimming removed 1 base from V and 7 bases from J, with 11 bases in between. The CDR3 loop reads CASSLRTGAEKLFF. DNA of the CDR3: TGCGCCAGCAGCTTGAGAACGGGAGCTGAAAAACTGTTTTTT. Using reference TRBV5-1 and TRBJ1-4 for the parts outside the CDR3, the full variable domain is KAGVTQTPRYLIKTRGQQVTLSCSPISGHRSVSWYQQTPGQGLQFLFEYFSETQRNKGNFPGRFSGRQFSNSRSEMNVSTLELGDSALYLCASSLRTGAEKLFFGSGTQLSVL.

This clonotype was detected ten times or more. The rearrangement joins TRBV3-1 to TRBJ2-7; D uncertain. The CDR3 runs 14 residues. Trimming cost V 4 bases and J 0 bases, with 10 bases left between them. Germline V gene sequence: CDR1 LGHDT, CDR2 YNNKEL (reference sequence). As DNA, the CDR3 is TGTGCCAGCAGCCGGGCCGACGCCTCCTACGAGCAGTACTTC. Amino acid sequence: CASSRADASYEQYF.

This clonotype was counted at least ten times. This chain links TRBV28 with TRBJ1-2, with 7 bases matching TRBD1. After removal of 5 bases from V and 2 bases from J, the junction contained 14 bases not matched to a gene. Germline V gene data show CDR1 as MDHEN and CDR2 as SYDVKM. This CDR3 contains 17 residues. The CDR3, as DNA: TGTGCCAGCAGTCCGGTAACAGGGGAGGTCCTAAACTATGGCTACACCTTC. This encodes CASSPVTGEVLNYGYTF.

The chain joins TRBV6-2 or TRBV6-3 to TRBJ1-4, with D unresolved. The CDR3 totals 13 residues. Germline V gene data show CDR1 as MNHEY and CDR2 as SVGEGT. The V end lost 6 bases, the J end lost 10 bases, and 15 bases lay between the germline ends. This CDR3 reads CASSETVRGKLFF. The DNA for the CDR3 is TGTGCCAGCAGCGAAACCGTACGAGGAAAACTGTTTTTT.

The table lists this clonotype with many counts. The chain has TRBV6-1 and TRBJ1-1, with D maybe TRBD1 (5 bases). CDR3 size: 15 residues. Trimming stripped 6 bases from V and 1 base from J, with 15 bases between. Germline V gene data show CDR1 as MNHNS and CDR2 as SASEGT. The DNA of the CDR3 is TGTGCCAGCAGGGCCCCGGGACTGGAGAACACTGAAGCTTTCTTT. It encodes CASRAPGLENTEAFF.

The CDR3 loop is CAMEGGSFSGNTIYF. The CDR3, as DNA: TGTGCCATGGAAGGAGGATCCTTCTCTGGAAACACCATATATTTT. The chain employs TRBV10-3 and TRBJ1-3; D is uncertain. Trimming shortened V by 9 bases and J by 0 bases, and 15 bases separated the two germline ends. The germline gives CDR1 ENHRY, CDR2 SYGVKD. The CDR3 is made up of 15 amino acids.

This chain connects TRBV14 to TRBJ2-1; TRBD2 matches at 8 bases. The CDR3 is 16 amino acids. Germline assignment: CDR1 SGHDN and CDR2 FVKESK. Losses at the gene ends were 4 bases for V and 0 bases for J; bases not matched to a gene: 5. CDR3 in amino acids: CASSPISGSSYNEQFF. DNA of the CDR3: TGTGCCAGCAGCCCTATAAGCGGGAGCTCCTACAATGAGCAGTTCTTC.

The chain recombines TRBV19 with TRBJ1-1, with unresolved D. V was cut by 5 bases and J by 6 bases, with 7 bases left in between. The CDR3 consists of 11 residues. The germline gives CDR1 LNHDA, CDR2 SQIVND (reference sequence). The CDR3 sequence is CASSHGSEAFF. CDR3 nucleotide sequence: TGTGCCAGTAGTCACGGGTCTGAAGCTTTCTTT.

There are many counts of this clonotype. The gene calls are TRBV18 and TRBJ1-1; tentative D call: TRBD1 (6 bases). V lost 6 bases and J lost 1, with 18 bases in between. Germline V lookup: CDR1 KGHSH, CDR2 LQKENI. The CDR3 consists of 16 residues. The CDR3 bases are TGTGCCAGCTCGACATTGCTGACAGGACCGAACACTGAAGCTTTCTTT. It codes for CASSTLLTGPNTEAFF.